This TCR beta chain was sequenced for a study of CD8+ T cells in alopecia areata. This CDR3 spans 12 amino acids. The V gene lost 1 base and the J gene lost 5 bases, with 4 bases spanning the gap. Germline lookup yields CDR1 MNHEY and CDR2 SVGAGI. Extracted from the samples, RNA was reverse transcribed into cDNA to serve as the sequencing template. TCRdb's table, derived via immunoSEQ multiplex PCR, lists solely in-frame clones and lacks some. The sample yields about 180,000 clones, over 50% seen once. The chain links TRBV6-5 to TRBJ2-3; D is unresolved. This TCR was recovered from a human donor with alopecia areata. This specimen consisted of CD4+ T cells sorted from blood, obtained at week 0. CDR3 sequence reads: CASSYFGDTQYF. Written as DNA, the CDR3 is TGTGCCAGCAGTTACTTTGGAGATACGCAGTATTTT.